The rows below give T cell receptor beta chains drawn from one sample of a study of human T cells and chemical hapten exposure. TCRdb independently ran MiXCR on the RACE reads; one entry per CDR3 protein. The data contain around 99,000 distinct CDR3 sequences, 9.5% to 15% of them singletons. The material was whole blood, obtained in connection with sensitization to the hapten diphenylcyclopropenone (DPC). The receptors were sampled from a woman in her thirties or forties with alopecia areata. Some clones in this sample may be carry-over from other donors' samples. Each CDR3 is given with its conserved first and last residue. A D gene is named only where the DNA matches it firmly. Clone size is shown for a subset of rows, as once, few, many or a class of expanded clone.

TGTGCCATCAGTGATAGCGGGAGGATAGCAGATACGCAGTATTTT,CAISDSGRIADTQYF,TRBD2,TRBV10-3,TRBJ2-3,many
TGTGCCAGCTCACCACTTAGGGACAGGGTGAAGGACAATGAGCAGTTCTTC,CASSPLRDRVKDNEQFF,TRBD1,TRBV18,TRBJ2-1,many
TGTGCCATCAGTGATGGGACAGGGGGCAATGAGCAGTTCTTC,CAISDGTGGNEQFF,TRBD1,TRBV10-3,TRBJ2-1,many
TGTGCCAGCAGCCATACAGTGAACACCGGGGAGCTGTTTTTT,CASSHTVNTGELFF,NA,TRBV7-3,TRBJ2-2,many
TGCAGTGCTAGAACCCCAACTACCCAAGAGACCCAGTACTTC,CSARTPTTQETQYF,NA,TRBV20-1,TRBJ2-5,NA
TGTGCCAGCAGCTTGTCAACACCCGCTCGACAAGAGACCCAGTACTTC,CASSLSTPARQETQYF,NA,TRBV7-6,TRBJ2-5,NA
TGTGCCAGCAGTTACGGGACACCTTACCTGAACACTGAAGCTTTCTTT,CASSYGTPYLNTEAFF,NA,TRBV6-2/TRBV6-3,TRBJ1-1,few
TGTGCCAGCAGCTTAGCGCCCCTAAGCGGGCAGTTCTTC,CASSLAPLSGQFF,NA,TRBV7-9,TRBJ2-1,NA
TGTGCCAGCAGTTCCTACACCGGCGACATTACCTACGAGCAGTACTTC,CASSSYTGDITYEQYF,NA,TRBV27,TRBJ2-7,few
TGTGCCAGCAGCTTAGCACTAGCGGGGGGTGGCGGCACCGGGGAGCTGTTTTTT,CASSLALAGGGGTGELFF,TRBD2,TRBV7-8,TRBJ2-2,few
TGTGCCAGCAGCCCAATTTCAGGGGTAGAGGAGACCCAGTACTTC,CASSPISGVEETQYF,NA,TRBV7-9,TRBJ2-5,NA
TGTGCTAGTGGTTTGGTACTTGGAGGGGCGGCAGATACGCAGTATTTT,CASGLVLGGAADTQYF,NA,TRBV12-5,TRBJ2-3,NA
TGTGCCAGCACCTCCACTGGTTTTCTAGTGAGGACCTACAATGAGCAGTTCTTC,CASTSTGFLVRTYNEQFF,NA,TRBV6-2/TRBV6-3,TRBJ2-1,many
TGTGCCAGCAGTTTAGGTCCGGGCGGAGGGGGAACTGAAGCTTTCTTT,CASSLGPGGGGTEAFF,NA,TRBV28,TRBJ1-1,few
TGTGCCAGCAGCCCGAGTGTACGACCCCCCCCCGGGGAGCTGTTTTTT,CASSPSVRPPPGELFF,NA,TRBV27,TRBJ2-2,NA
TGTGCCAGCAGTCCGCAGGGAAGGGTTTTGAATGAGCAGTTCTTC,CASSPQGRVLNEQFF,NA,TRBV12-3/TRBV12-4,TRBJ2-1,NA
TGTGCCAGCCGCCAGGCAACAGGGGTCAGCTACGAGCAGTACTTC,CASRQATGVSYEQYF,TRBD1,TRBV28,TRBJ2-7,NA
TGTGCCAGCAGGGGGACTAGCGTAGATACGCAGTATTTT,CASRGTSVDTQYF,TRBD2,TRBV6-5,TRBJ2-3,NA
TGTGCCAGCTCACCCATCTGGGGAGCCGGGGAGCTGTTTTTT,CASSPIWGAGELFF,NA,TRBV18,TRBJ2-2,NA
TGTGCCAGCAGCCGAGACAGGGAAGCTGGAAACACCATATATTTT,CASSRDREAGNTIYF,TRBD1,TRBV7-2,TRBJ1-3,NA
TGCAGTGCTCATGCCCATACGAATCTAGTAAACGAGCAGTACTTC,CSAHAHTNLVNEQYF,NA,TRBV20-1,TRBJ2-7,few
TGCGCCAGCAGCTTAAACAAGAGGCAGGGCCCACGTCAGCCCCAGCATTTT,CASSLNKRQGPRQPQHF,NA,TRBV5-1,TRBJ1-5,NA
TGTGCCAGCAGTTACTCTAAGGGAAATGAAGCTTTCTTT,CASSYSKGNEAFF,NA,TRBV6-5,TRBJ1-1,few
TGTGCCAGCAGCCCCTCGGGGGCAGGGGGCTCGAACACTGAAGCTTTCTTT,CASSPSGAGGSNTEAFF,TRBD1,TRBV7-9,TRBJ1-1,many
TGTGCTAGCAGCTCCGGACCGGGCACCGGGGAGCTGTTTTTT,CASSSGPGTGELFF,NA,TRBV7-7,TRBJ2-2,NA
TGTGCCAGCAGCCCACAGGGGGCCTCTTTCTCTGGGGCCAACGTCCTGACTTTC,CASSPQGASFSGANVLTF,TRBD1,TRBV6-5,TRBJ2-6,NA
TGTGCCAGCTCACCAAACAGGGCGGGGACTGAAGCTTTCTTT,CASSPNRAGTEAFF,NA,TRBV18,TRBJ1-1,few
TGCGCCAGCAGCTTGGCCGGCGGGAGCACAGATACGCAGTATTTT,CASSLAGGSTDTQYF,NA,TRBV5-1,TRBJ2-3,many
TGTGCCAGCAGCCCGCGACAGGGACTTTACGAGCAGTACTTC,CASSPRQGLYEQYF,NA,TRBV7-8,TRBJ2-7,many
TGTGCCAGCAGCCCCCTCTCGAGACTCAATCAGCCCCAGCATTTT,CASSPLSRLNQPQHF,NA,TRBV7-9,TRBJ1-5,NA
TGCAGCGTTGAGACGGACCAAGGGGTCGAGCAGTACTTC,CSVETDQGVEQYF,NA,TRBV29-1,TRBJ2-7,many
TGCGCCAGCAGTGAGTCTTCTGTAGGAACCCAGTACTTC,CASSESSVGTQYF,NA,TRBV10-2,TRBJ2-5,many
TGTGCCAGCTCACCAAGGGCTAGCACGACTCTCTACAATGAGCAGTTCTTC,CASSPRASTTLYNEQFF,NA,TRBV18,TRBJ2-1,NA
TGTGCCAGCAGCTTAGGGCCGGACAGTAACTATGGCTACACCTTC,CASSLGPDSNYGYTF,NA,TRBV7-2,TRBJ1-2,many
TGTGCCAGCGTCTCCTTTTCAGGGCGCGGTTTCTTC,CASVSFSGRGFF,NA,TRBV6-2/TRBV6-3,TRBJ2-1,many
TGTGCCAGCAGCAGCGGGACAGGGAACACAGATACGCAGTATTTT,CASSSGTGNTDTQYF,TRBD1,TRBV11-3,TRBJ2-3,few
TGTGCCAGCAGCCAAGATGCTAGCTTAGCCGGGGAGCTGTTTTTT,CASSQDASLAGELFF,NA,TRBV3-1,TRBJ2-2,NA
TGTGCCAGCAGCCAAGTGGGCGGGAGCCTGAACACCGGGGAGCTGTTTTTT,CASSQVGGSLNTGELFF,TRBD2,TRBV14,TRBJ2-2,few
TGTGCCAGCAGCCAAGATAATCCCGGGAACTATGGCTACACCTTC,CASSQDNPGNYGYTF,NA,TRBV3-1,TRBJ1-2,NA
TGTGCCAGCAGGGACAGGGACACTGAAGCTTTCTTT,CASRDRDTEAFF,TRBD1,TRBV12-3/TRBV12-4,TRBJ1-1,many
TGCAGCGCTCGAAGGGACACTCAAGAGACCCAGTACTTC,CSARRDTQETQYF,NA,TRBV29-1,TRBJ2-5,few
TGTGCCAGCAGTAGAACAGGGAACGGTGAGCAGTTCTTC,CASSRTGNGEQFF,NA,TRBV7-3,TRBJ2-1,NA
TGTGCCAGCAGCCAACCTTCAGGGATTCCTGAAGCTTTCTTT,CASSQPSGIPEAFF,NA,TRBV12-3/TRBV12-4,TRBJ1-1,few
TGTGCCTTAAGGACAGGGCATGGGTATGGCTACACCTTC,CALRTGHGYGYTF,TRBD1,TRBV28,TRBJ1-2,NA
TGTGCCAGCAGCTCTTTGGGGTTGACGGATGAGCAGTTCTTC,CASSSLGLTDEQFF,NA,TRBV7-3,TRBJ2-1,few
TGCGCCAGCAGTCGCGGCGGCGGGATGTACAATGAGCAGTTCTTC,CASSRGGGMYNEQFF,NA,TRBV5-1,TRBJ2-1,few
TGTGCCAGCAGCTCCGACTCTAGCGGGAGGAGAGATACGCAGTATTTT,CASSSDSSGRRDTQYF,TRBD2,TRBV7-2,TRBJ2-3,NA
TGTGCCAGCAGCCCCCCAGGGATTTACACAGATACGCAGTATTTT,CASSPPGIYTDTQYF,NA,TRBV7-9,TRBJ2-3,few
TGCAGTGCCCGTGGGACTAGCGGGGGCAATGAGCAGTTCTTC,CSARGTSGGNEQFF,TRBD2,TRBV20-1,TRBJ2-1,few